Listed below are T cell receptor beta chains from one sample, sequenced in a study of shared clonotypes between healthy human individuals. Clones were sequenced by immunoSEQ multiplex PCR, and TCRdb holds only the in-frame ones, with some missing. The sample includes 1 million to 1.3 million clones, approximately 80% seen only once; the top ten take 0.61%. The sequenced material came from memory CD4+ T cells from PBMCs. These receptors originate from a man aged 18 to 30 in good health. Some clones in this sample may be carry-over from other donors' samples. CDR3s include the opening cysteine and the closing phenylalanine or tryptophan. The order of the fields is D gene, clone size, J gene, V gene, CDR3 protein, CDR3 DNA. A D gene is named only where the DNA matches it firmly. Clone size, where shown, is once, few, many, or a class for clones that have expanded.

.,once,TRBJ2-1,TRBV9,CASSVAANYNEQFF,TGTGCCAGCAGCGTAGCAGCGAACTACAATGAGCAGTTCTTC
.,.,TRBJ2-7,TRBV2,CASSELGTRAYEQYF,TGTGCCAGCAGTGAACTCGGGACAAGAGCCTACGAGCAGTACTTC
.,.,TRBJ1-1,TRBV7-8,CASSLRGWGTEAFF,TGTGCCAGCAGCTTGAGGGGTTGGGGGACTGAAGCTTTCTTT
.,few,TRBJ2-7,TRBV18,CASSPGDGAAAQYF,TGTGCCAGCTCACCAGGAGACGGAGCCGCCGCGCAGTACTTC
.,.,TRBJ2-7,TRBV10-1,CASSDQLVGEQYF,TGCGCCAGCAGTGATCAGCTTGTCGGCGAGCAGTACTTC
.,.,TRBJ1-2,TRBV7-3,CASSYQGDNGYTF,TGTGCCAGCAGCTATCAAGGCGATAATGGCTACACCTTC
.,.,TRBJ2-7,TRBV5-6,CASSGDPRSSYEQYF,TGTGCCAGCAGCGGGGACCCCAGGAGCTCCTACGAGCAGTACTTC
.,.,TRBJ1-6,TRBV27,CASRPLAGGNSPLHF,TGTGCCAGCAGGCCCCTCGCCGGGGGTAATTCACCCCTCCACTTT
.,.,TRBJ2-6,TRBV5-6,CASSPLISGANVLTF,TGTGCCAGCAGCCCGCTCATCTCTGGGGCCAACGTCCTGACTTTC
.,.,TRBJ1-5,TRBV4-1,CASSQGRELNQPQHF,TGCGCCAGCAGCCAGGGACGGGAACTCAATCAGCCCCAGCATTTT
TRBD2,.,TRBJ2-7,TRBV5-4,CASSSGLASYEQYF,TGTGCCAGCAGCTCGGGACTAGCCTCCTACGAGCAGTACTTC
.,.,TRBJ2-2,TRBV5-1,CASSLAEQGNTGELFF,TGCGCCAGCAGCTTGGCCGAACAGGGGAACACCGGGGAGCTGTTTTTT
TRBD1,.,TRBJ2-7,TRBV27,CASSFRTGEDEQYF,TGTGCCAGCTCATTCAGGACAGGGGAGGACGAGCAGTACTTC
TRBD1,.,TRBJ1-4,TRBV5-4,CASRPQGSNEKLFF,TGTGCCAGCAGGCCACAGGGGTCTAATGAAAAACTGTTTTTT
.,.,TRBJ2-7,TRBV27,CASSSPRSPLWEQYF,TGTGCCAGCAGTTCCCCCCGGTCCCCACTATGGGAGCAGTACTTC
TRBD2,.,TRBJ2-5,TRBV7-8,CASTPGRGLNLQETQYF,TGTGCCAGCACCCCGGGGCGGGGGTTGAACCTCCAAGAGACCCAGTACTTC
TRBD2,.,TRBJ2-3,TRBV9,CASSVTSGRALVDTQYF,TGTGCCAGCAGCGTAACTAGCGGGAGGGCCCTCGTAGATACGCAGTATTTT
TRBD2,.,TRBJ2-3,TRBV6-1,CASSGRAPDTQYF,TGTGCCAGTAGCGGGAGGGCCCCAGATACGCAGTATTTT
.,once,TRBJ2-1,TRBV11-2,CASSLGRNNEQFF,TGTGCCAGCAGCTTGGGTCGGAACAATGAGCAGTTCTTC
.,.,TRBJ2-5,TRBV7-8,CASSSFPRAGAGVETQYF,TGTGCCAGCAGCTCTTTCCCTAGGGCAGGGGCGGGGGTAGAGACCCAGTACTTC
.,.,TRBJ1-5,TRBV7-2,CASSLAGTRTEQPQHF,TGTGCCAGCAGCTTAGCCGGGACCCGGACGGAACAGCCCCAGCATTTT
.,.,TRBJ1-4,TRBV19,CASSPGTRATNEKLFF,TGTGCCAGTAGTCCTGGGACGCGGGCAACTAATGAAAAACTGTTTTTT
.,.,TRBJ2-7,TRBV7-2,CASSLYATREQYF,TGTGCCAGCAGCTTATACGCTACTAGGGAGCAGTACTTC
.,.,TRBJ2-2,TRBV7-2,CASSSYGQLPIITGELFF,TGTGCCAGCAGCTCATACGGACAGCTCCCAATTATCACCGGGGAGCTGTTTTTT
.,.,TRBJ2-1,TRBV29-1,CSAEGQVPYNEQFF,TGCAGCGCCGAAGGGCAGGTTCCTTACAATGAGCAGTTCTTC
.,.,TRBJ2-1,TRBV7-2,CASRLEQSTPYNEQFF,TGTGCCAGCAGACTCGAGCAGAGCACTCCCTACAATGAGCAGTTCTTC
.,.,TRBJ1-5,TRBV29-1,CSTRENLNQPQHF,TGCAGCACCCGGGAGAATCTAAATCAGCCCCAGCATTTT
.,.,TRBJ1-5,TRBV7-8,CASSLAWRVPPQHF,TGTGCCAGCAGCTTAGCGTGGAGGGTGCCGCCCCAGCATTTT
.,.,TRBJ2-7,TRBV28,CASSSLDRRSSYEQYF,TGTGCCAGCAGTTCATTAGACAGGAGGAGCTCCTACGAGCAGTACTTC
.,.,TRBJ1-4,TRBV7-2,CASSLGGQLNEKLFF,TGTGCCAGCAGCCTAGGCGGACAGCTTAATGAAAAACTGTTTTTT
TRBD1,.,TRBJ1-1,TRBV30,CAWSPQGTEAFF,TGTGCCTGGAGTCCACAGGGGACCGAAGCTTTCTTT
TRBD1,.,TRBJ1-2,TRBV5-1,CAFRGVQGYTF,TGCGCCTTCAGGGGGGTGCAAGGCTACACCTTC
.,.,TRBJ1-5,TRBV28,CASTPPPGFQPQHF,TGTGCCAGCACCCCTCCCCCGGGGTTTCAGCCCCAGCATTTT
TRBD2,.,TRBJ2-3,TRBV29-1,CSARTSGNTDTQYF,TGCAGCGCCAGGACTAGCGGAAACACAGATACGCAGTATTTT
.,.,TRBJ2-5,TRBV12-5,CASGKGSFKGGETQYF,TGTGCTAGTGGAAAAGGATCATTCAAGGGGGGAGAGACCCAGTACTTC
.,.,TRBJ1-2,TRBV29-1,CSVELLTGYGYTF,TGCAGCGTTGAGCTCCTCACAGGATATGGCTACACCTTC
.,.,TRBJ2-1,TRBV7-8,CASSLDMGGPLEQFF,TGTGCCAGCAGCTTAGATATGGGAGGCCCCCTTGAGCAGTTCTTC
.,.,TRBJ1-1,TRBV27,CASMRQGGTEAFF,TGTGCCAGCATGCGGCAGGGCGGCACTGAAGCTTTCTTT
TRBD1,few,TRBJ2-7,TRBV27,CASSASDRWGTYEQYF,TGTGCCAGCAGTGCCTCGGACAGGTGGGGAACCTACGAGCAGTACTTC
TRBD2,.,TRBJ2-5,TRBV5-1,CASSLGLAGVGETQYF,TGCGCCAGCAGCTTGGGGCTAGCGGGAGTAGGAGAGACCCAGTACTTC
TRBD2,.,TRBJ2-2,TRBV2,CASSSGRNTGELFF,TGTGCCAGCAGTAGCGGGAGGAACACCGGGGAGCTGTTTTTT
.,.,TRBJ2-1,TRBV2,CASSEFGRGTPSYNEQFF,TGTGCCAGCAGTGAATTCGGCAGGGGAACCCCCTCCTACAATGAGCAGTTCTTC
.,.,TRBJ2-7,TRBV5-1,CASSSTVGAYEQYF,TGCGCCAGCAGCTCGACAGTAGGGGCCTACGAGCAGTACTTC
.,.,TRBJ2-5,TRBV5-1,CASRQTQETQYF,TGCGCCAGCAGACAGACCCAAGAGACCCAGTACTTC
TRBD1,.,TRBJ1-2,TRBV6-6,CASSYGTGSPSGYTF,TGTGCCAGCAGTTACGGGACAGGGAGTCCGAGTGGCTACACCTTC
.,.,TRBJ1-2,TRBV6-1,CASSVGQLIYGYTF,TGTGCCAGCAGTGTAGGACAGCTGATCTATGGCTACACCTTC
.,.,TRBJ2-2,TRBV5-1,CASSLGGIPGELFF,TGCGCCAGCAGCTTGGGAGGTATCCCCGGGGAGCTGTTTTTT
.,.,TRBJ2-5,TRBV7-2,CASSTLGGQYF,TGTGCCAGCAGCACCCTCGGTGGGCAGTACTTC
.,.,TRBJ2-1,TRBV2,CASGGSYNEQFF,TGTGCCAGCGGGGGCTCCTACAATGAGCAGTTCTTC